The 18 T cell receptor beta chains below all came from one sample that was sequenced in a study of cytomegalovirus exposure and HLA in healthy donors. Amplification used 60 Vbeta primers and 13 Jbeta primers. Clones were sequenced by immunoSEQ multiplex PCR, and TCRdb holds only the in-frame ones, with some missing. The table includes 150,000 to 200,000 clones, approximately 77% detected once. Sequenced: PBMCs. The source is a man aged 40-49 years in good health and CMV-seropositive.

V is TRBV6-6 and J is TRBJ2-7; 8 nucleotides agree with TRBD1. Unmatched junction bases numbered 17, after V lost 6 bases and J lost 7 bases. Germline lookup yields CDR1 MNHNY and CDR2 SVGAGI (reference sequence). The CDR3 runs 16 residues. This chain's CDR3 is CASRPTGDIDELEQYF. CDR3 sequence (DNA): TGTGCCAGCAGGCCGACAGGGGACATCGATGAACTAGAGCAGTACTTC.

This sequence joins TRBV7-9 and TRBJ1-4; 7 bases agree with TRBD1. The CDR3 is made up of 17 amino acids. Germline assignment: CDR1 SEHNR and CDR2 FQNEAQ (reference sequence). J was trimmed by 4 bases and V by 5 bases; bases with no gene match: 13. The CDR3 loop reads CASSLPRGLGVNEKLFF. CDR3 nucleotide sequence: TGTGCCAGCAGCCTACCGAGGGGGCTGGGAGTTAATGAAAAACTGTTTTTT.

This clone was found a few times. This chain links TRBV4-1 with TRBJ1-1; TRBD1 matches 7 bases. The CDR3 is 15 residues long. Per the germline V gene, CDR1 is MGHRA and CDR2 is YSYEKL. The trim removed 1 base at V and 6 bases at J, leaving 8 bases unmatched. CDR3 loop: CASSQVGQGGPEAFF. CDR3 DNA: TGCGCCAGCAGCCAAGTGGGGCAGGGGGGCCCTGAAGCTTTCTTT.

The rearrangement joins TRBV6-6 to TRBJ2-3; D might be TRBD1 (6 bases). CDR3 length equals 16 residues. With 6 bases removed from V and 2 bases from J, the gap between germline ends came to 18 bases. Germline V gene sequence: CDR1 MNHNY, CDR2 SVGAGI (reference sequence). The CDR3 reads CASSRREQGNTDTQYF. The DNA for the CDR3 is TGTGCCAGCAGCCGCCGGGAACAGGGCAACACAGATACGCAGTATTTT.

The rearrangement links TRBV5-1 to TRBJ2-7, with TRBD2 identical over 9 bases. This CDR3 contains 16 residues. The germline gives CDR1 SGHRS, CDR2 YFSETQ. Trimming at V came to 0 bases and at J to 5 bases, leaving 9 bases not matched to a gene. This CDR3 reads CASSLGLAATRDEQYF. The CDR3 DNA reads TGCGCCAGCAGCTTGGGACTAGCGGCCACTCGGGACGAGCAGTACTTC.

The chain couples TRBV2 to TRBJ2-7; TRBD1 matches 9 bases. V was clipped by 10 bases and J by 2 bases; unmatched bases: 9. Germline V gene sequence: CDR1 SNHLY, CDR2 FYNNEI. The CDR3 is 14 residues long. CDR3 coding DNA: TGTGCCACCCGGCCGGACAGGGGCACCTACGAGCAGTACTTC. Its protein is CATRPDRGTYEQYF.

V gene TRBV5-8 combines with J gene TRBJ1-2; 7 bases align to TRBD1. The CDR3 length is 15 residues. Germline V gene sequence: CDR1 SGHTS, CDR2 YDEGEE. J lost 6 bases, V lost 4 bases, and 12 bases had no gene match. CDR3 sequence: CASSVTGDVGDGYTF. CDR3 nucleotide sequence: TGTGCCAGCAGCGTAACAGGGGACGTCGGTGATGGCTACACCTTC.

J is TRBJ1-4 and V is TRBV27; no clear D gene. With 3 bases removed from V and 7 bases from J, the gap between germline ends came to 12 bases. The CDR3 covers 14 residues. The V gene's germline CDR1 is MNHEY and CDR2 SMNVEV (reference sequence). The CDR3 DNA is TGTGCCAGCAGTTTGTCCCCGGGAGGTGAAAAACTGTTTTTT. Translating it yields CASSLSPGGEKLFF.

This chain connects TRBV6-5 to TRBJ2-7; 10 bases line up with TRBD1. Germline CDR1 MNHEY, CDR2 SVGAGI. CDR3 length equals 15 residues. Germline trimming cut 6 bases from V and 3 bases from J; bases unmatched to any gene: 8. For the CDR3, the DNA is TGTGCCAGCAGGTACCAGACAGGGGGCCTCTACGAGCAGTACTTC. It codes for CASRYQTGGLYEQYF.

This clone appeared a single time. The chain employs TRBV5-4 and TRBJ2-7; 8 bases match TRBD1. The germline CDR1 and CDR2 sequences are SGHNT and YYREEE (reference sequence). CDR3 length: 16 residues. V shed 4 bases, J shed 0 bases, and the junction held 9 bases outside the gene matches. CDR3 sequence (DNA): TGTGCCAGCAGCCGCGCCGACAGGGGAGACTCCTACGAGCAGTACTTC. Its translation is CASSRADRGDSYEQYF.

The gene calls are TRBV6-6 and TRBJ2-7; perhaps TRBD1 as D (5 bases). Germline V gene sequence: CDR1 MNHNY, CDR2 SVGAGI (reference sequence). V lost 0 bases to trimming and J lost 4 bases, with 13 bases between them. This CDR3 has 15 amino acids. CDR3 loop: CASSYSSSAGYEQYF. CDR3 nucleotides: TGTGCCAGCAGTTACTCCTCCTCGGCAGGGTACGAGCAGTACTTC.

V usage is TRBV25-1 and J usage is TRBJ2-3; 9 nucleotides match TRBD1. The CDR3 is 15 amino acids. Germline CDR1 is MGHDK and CDR2 is SYGVNS. Trimming took 4 bases from V and 4 from J; bases not matched to a gene: 6. In nucleotides, the CDR3 is TGTGCCAGCAGTGTCACAGGGGGCGCAGCAGATACGCAGTATTTT. Its protein product is CASSVTGGAADTQYF.

The gene calls are TRBV7-8 and TRBJ1-6, with a tentative D call TRBD1 (6 bases). The CDR3 is 18 residues long. Trimming removed 5 bases from V and 0 bases from J, with 17 bases in between. The germline CDR1 and CDR2 sequences are SGHVS and FQNEAQ. In nucleotides, the CDR3 is TGTGCCAGCAGCCCGACCGGGACACCTAGCTCCTATAATTCACCCCTCCACTTT. It codes for CASSPTGTPSSYNSPLHF.

This chain links TRBV6-1 with TRBJ2-7; 10 nucleotides agree with TRBD2. The CDR3 covers 14 residues. Germline V gene sequence: CDR1 MNHNS, CDR2 SASEGT. CDR3: CASYRTSGTYEQYF. The CDR3 nucleotides read TGTGCTAGCTACCGGACTAGCGGAACCTACGAGCAGTACTTC.

The chain combines TRBV6-4 with TRBJ2-1; 8 nucleotides line up with TRBD2. This CDR3 has 13 amino acids. V shed 1 base and J 15 bases; nucleotides not matched to a gene: 8. Per the germline V gene, CDR1 is MRHNA and CDR2 is SNTAGT. In DNA, the CDR3 is TGTGCCAGCAGTGACTGGCGGGAGGTGAATCGGTTCTTC. The encoded protein is CASSDWREVNRFF.

The chain couples TRBV28 to TRBJ1-6, with D tentatively TRBD1 (5 bases). V shed 8 bases and J shed 7 bases, with 18 bases lying between them. Germline V gives CDR1 MDHEN, CDR2 SYDVKM. This CDR3 has 15 amino acids. The CDR3 is CASLIDRGPNSPLHF. As DNA, the CDR3 is TGTGCCAGCTTGATCGACAGAGGCCCAAATTCACCCCTCCACTTT.

The genes are TRBV18 and TRBJ2-3; 9 bases fit TRBD2. Unmatched junction bases numbered 13, after V lost 3 bases and J lost 6 bases. The germline V gene encodes CDR1 KGHSH and CDR2 LQKENI. The CDR3 is 17 amino acids. CDR3 loop: CASSPPEARGGSDTQYF. Written as DNA, the CDR3 is TGTGCCAGCTCACCCCCCGAGGCGCGGGGGGGATCGGATACGCAGTATTTT.

This chain links TRBV28 with TRBJ1-4; the D is unclear. This CDR3 is built from 14 residues. V lost 6 bases to trimming and J lost 4 bases, with 12 bases between them. The germline CDR1 and CDR2 sequences are MDHEN and SYDVKM. This CDR3 reads CASSSRRGNEKLFF. CDR3 DNA: TGTGCCAGCAGCTCTAGGCGGGGTAATGAAAAACTGTTTTTT.